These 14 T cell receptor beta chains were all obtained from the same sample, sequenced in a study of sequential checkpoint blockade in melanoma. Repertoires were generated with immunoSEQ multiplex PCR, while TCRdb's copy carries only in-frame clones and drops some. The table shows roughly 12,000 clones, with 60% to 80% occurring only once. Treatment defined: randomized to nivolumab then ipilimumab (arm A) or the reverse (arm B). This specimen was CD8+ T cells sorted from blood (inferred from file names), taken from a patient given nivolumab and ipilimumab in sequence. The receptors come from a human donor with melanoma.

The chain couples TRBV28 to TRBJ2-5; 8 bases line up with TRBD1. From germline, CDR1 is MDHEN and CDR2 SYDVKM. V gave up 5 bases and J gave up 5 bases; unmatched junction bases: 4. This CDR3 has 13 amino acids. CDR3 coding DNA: TGTGCCAGCAGTCTGCGGACAGGGGAGACCCAGTACTTC. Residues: CASSLRTGETQYF.

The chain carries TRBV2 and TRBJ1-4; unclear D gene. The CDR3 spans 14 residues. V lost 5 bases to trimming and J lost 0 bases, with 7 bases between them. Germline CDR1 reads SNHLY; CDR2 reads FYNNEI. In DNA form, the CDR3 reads TGTGCCAGCAGTCGGTATGCAACTAATGAAAAACTGTTTTTT. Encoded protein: CASSRYATNEKLFF.

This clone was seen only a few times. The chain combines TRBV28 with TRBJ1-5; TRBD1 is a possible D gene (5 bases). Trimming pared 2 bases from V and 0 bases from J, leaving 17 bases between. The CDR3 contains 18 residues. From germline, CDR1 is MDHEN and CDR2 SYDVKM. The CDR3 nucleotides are TGTGCCAGCAGTTTACTGGCCGACAGCAACTATAGCAATCAGCCCCAGCATTTT. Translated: CASSLLADSNYSNQPQHF.

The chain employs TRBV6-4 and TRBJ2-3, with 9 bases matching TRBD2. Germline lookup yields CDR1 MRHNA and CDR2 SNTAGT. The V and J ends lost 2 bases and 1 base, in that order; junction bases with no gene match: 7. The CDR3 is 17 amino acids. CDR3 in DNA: TGTGCCAGCAGTGACGATGGCGGGGGGGCTGGCACAGATACGCAGTATTTT. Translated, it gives CASSDDGGGAGTDTQYF.

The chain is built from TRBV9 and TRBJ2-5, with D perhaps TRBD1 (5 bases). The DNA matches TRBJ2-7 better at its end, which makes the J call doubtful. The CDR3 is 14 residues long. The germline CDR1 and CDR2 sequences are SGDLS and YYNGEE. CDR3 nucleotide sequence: TGTGCCAGCAGCGTAGGGAACAGGCGCGACGAGCAGTACTTC. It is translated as CASSVGNRRDEQYF.

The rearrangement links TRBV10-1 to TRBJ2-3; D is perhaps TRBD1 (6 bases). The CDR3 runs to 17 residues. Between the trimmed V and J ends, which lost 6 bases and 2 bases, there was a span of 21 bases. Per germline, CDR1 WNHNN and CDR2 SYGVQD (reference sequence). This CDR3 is CASSPDNDRQVTDTQYF. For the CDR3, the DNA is TGCGCCAGCAGCCCCGACAACGACAGGCAGGTCACAGATACGCAGTATTTT.

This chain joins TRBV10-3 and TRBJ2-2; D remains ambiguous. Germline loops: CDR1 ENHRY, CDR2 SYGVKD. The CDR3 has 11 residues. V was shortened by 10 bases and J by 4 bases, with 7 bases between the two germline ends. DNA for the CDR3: TGTGCCACCGAGAGCACCGGGGAGCTGTTTTTT. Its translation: CATESTGELFF.

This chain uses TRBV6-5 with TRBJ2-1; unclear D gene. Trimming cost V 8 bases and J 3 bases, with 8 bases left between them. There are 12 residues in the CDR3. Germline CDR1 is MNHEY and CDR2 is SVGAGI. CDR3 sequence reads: CASGTVYNEQFF. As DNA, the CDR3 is TGTGCCAGCGGCACAGTCTACAATGAGCAGTTCTTC.

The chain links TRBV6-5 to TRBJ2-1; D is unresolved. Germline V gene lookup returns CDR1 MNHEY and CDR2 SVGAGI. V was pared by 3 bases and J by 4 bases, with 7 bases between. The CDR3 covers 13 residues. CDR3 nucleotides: TGTGCCAGCAGTTATTCCGGTTACAATGAGCAGTTCTTC. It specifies CASSYSGYNEQFF.

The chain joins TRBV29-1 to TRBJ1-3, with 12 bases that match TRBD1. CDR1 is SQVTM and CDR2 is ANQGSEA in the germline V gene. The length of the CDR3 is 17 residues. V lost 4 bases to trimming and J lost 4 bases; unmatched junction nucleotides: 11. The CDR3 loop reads CSVVGTGGSSAGNTIYF. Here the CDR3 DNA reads TGCAGCGTTGTGGGGACAGGGGGCAGTTCAGCAGGAAACACCATATATTTT.

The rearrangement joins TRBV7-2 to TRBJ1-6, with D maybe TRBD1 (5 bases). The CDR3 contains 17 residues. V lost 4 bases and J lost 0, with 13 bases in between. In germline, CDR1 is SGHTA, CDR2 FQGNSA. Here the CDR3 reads CASSWGGTSSYNSPLHF. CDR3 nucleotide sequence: TGTGCCAGCAGCTGGGGGGGGACTAGCTCCTATAATTCACCCCTCCACTTT.

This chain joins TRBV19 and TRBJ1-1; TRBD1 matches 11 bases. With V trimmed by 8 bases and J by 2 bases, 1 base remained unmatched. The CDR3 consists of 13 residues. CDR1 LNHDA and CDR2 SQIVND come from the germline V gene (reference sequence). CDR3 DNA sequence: TGTGCCAGTTGGACAGGGGGCAACACTGAAGCTTTCTTT. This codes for CASWTGGNTEAFF.

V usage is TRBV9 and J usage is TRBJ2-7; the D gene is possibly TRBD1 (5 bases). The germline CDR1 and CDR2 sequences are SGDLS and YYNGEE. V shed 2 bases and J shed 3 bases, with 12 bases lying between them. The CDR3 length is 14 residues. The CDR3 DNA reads TGTGCCAGCAGCGTTGGCAGGGCCCACTACGAGCAGTACTTC. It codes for CASSVGRAHYEQYF.

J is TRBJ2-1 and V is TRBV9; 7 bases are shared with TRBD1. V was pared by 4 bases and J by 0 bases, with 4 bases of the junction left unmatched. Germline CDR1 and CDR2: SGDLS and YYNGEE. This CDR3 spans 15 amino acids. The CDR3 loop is CASSLGGASYNEQFF. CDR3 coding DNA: TGTGCCAGCAGCCTAGGGGGCGCCTCCTACAATGAGCAGTTCTTC.